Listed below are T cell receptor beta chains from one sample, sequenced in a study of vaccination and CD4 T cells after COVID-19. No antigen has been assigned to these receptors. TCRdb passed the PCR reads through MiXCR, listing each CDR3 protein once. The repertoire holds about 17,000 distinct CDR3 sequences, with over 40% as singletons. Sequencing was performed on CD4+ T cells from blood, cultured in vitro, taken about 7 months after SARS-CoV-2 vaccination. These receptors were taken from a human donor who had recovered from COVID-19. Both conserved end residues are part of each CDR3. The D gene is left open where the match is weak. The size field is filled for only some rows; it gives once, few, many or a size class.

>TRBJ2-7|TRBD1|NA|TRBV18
CASSTGADYEQYF
TGTGCCAGCTCAACAGGGGCGGACTACGAGCAGTACTTC
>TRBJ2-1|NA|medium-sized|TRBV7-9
CASSLSMAGLNQFF
TGTGCCAGCAGCTTAAGCATGGCGGGATTGAACCAGTTCTTC
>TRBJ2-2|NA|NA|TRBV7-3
CASAMGAAGELFF
TGTGCCAGCGCCATGGGGGCAGCCGGGGAGCTGTTTTTT
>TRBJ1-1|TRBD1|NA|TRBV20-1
CSVYPWTGVMNTEAFF
TGCAGTGTGTATCCCTGGACAGGAGTTATGAACACTGAAGCTTTCTTT
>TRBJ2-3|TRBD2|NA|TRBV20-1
CSARDRLAGVFGDTQYF
TGCAGTGCTAGAGATCGCCTAGCGGGAGTGTTTGGAGATACGCAGTATTTT
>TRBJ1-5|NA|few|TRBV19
CASSIQRYSNQPQHF
TGTGCCAGTAGTATCCAACGGTATAGCAATCAGCCCCAGCATTTT
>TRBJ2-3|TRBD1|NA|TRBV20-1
CSAVTGGRGTDTQYF
TGCAGTGCTGTAACAGGGGGGCGAGGCACAGATACGCAGTATTTT
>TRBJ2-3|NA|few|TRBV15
CATSTGYGPDTQYF
TGTGCCACCAGTACAGGGTACGGACCAGATACGCAGTATTTT
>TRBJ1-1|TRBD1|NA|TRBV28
CASRRQGGTTEAFF
TGTGCCAGCAGGCGTCAGGGGGGGACCACTGAAGCTTTCTTT
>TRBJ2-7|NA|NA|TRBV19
CASSGAVSTSAYEQYF
TGTGCCAGTAGTGGTGCGGTTTCCACTTCGGCCTACGAGCAGTACTTC
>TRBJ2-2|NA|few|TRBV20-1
CSAVGASGNTGELFF
TGCAGTGCTGTGGGGGCTAGCGGCAACACCGGGGAGCTGTTTTTT
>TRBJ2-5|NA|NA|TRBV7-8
CASSRAPSRETQYF
TGTGCCAGCAGCCGAGCGCCCTCACGAGAGACCCAGTACTTC
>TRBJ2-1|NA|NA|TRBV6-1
CASSEIGDEQFF
TGTGCCAGCAGTGAAATTGGTGATGAACAGTTCTTC
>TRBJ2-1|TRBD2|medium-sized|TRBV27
CASSFSGRGDEQFF
TGTGCCAGCAGTTTTAGCGGGAGAGGGGATGAGCAGTTCTTC
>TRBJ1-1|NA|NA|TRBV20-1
CSAREFKNTEAFF
TGCAGTGCTAGAGAATTCAAGAACACTGAAGCTTTCTTT
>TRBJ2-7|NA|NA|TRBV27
CASSPQGYSYEQYF
TGTGCCAGCAGCCCACAGGGATACTCCTACGAGCAGTACTTC
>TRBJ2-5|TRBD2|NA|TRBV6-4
CASSEASGTWGTQYF
TGTGCCAGCAGTGAGGCTAGCGGGACTTGGGGGACCCAGTACTTC
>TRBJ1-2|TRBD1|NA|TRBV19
CASTKEDRAVTF
TGTGCCAGTACAAAAGAGGACAGGGCTGTCACCTTC
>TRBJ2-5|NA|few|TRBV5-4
CASSLGGTYQETQYF
TGTGCCAGCAGCTTAGGGGGGACGTACCAAGAGACCCAGTACTTC
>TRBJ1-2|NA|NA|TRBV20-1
CSARGSRTNYGYTF
TGCAGTGCTAGAGGATCCCGGACGAACTATGGCTACACCTTC
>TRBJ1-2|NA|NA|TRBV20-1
CSAKRRGDYGYTF
TGCAGTGCTAAGCGTCGGGGGGACTATGGCTACACCTTC
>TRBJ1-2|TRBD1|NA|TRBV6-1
CASSRQGDYYGYTF
TGTGCCAGCAGCAGACAGGGGGATTACTATGGCTACACCTTC
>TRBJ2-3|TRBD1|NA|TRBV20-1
CSARADRGRADTQYF
TGCAGTGCCAGAGCGGACAGGGGGAGGGCAGATACGCAGTATTTT
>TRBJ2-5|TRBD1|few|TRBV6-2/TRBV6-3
CASSYRGQGGETQYF
TGTGCCAGCAGTTACCGGGGACAGGGGGGCGAGACCCAGTACTTC
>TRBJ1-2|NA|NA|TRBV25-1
CASSGQGLGYTF
TGTGCCAGCAGTGGGCAGGGTTTGGGCTACACCTTC
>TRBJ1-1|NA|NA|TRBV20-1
CSARDRETGWRRRTEAFF
TGCAGTGCTAGAGATCGAGAAACAGGGTGGCGGCGGCGCACTGAAGCTTTCTTT
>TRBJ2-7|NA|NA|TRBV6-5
CASSWTGRASEQYF
TGTGCCAGCAGTTGGACAGGGAGGGCTTCCGAGCAGTACTTC
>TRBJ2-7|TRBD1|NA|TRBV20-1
CSAKRTGEGRYEQYF
TGCAGTGCCAAAAGGACAGGGGAAGGACGCTACGAGCAGTACTTC
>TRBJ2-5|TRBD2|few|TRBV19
CASRNLVDGGGGTQYF
TGTGCCAGTAGGAATCTCGTAGACGGTGGCGGGGGGACCCAGTACTTC
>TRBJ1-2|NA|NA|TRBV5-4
CASSEGRRYGYTF
TGTGCCAGCAGTGAGGGGAGGAGGTATGGCTACACCTTC
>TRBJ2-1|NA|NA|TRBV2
CASTQGYSEQFF
TGTGCCAGCACCCAAGGGTATAGTGAGCAGTTCTTC
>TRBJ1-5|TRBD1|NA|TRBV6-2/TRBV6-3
CASSRQGAEQPQHF
TGTGCCAGCAGCCGACAGGGGGCAGAGCAGCCCCAGCATTTT
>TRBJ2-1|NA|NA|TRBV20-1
CSARDPAGSYNEQFF
TGCAGTGCTAGAGATCCCGCGGGCTCCTACAATGAGCAGTTCTTC
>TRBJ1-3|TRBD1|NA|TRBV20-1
CSAQRTGLLDTIYF
TGCAGTGCGCAAAGGACAGGGTTATTGGACACCATATATTTT
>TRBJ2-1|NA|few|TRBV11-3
CASSQTSSGPFF
TGTGCCAGCAGCCAGACTAGTTCTGGTCCGTTCTTC
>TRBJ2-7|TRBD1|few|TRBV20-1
CSAKGQATYEQYF
TGCAGTGCTAAGGGACAGGCGACCTACGAGCAGTACTTC
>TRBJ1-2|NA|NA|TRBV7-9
CASSRQDYGYTF
TGTGCCAGCAGCCGACAGGACTATGGCTACACCTTC
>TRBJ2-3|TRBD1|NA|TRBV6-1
CASRPNRGRAGTDTQYF
TGTGCCAGCAGGCCAAACAGGGGGCGTGCGGGCACAGATACGCAGTATTTT
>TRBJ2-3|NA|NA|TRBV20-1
CSARGMGLDTDTQYF
TGCAGTGCTAGAGGCATGGGACTTGACACAGATACGCAGTATTTT
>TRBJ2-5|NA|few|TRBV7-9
CASSFLRGPEETQYF
TGTGCCAGCAGCTTCCTCCGAGGACCTGAAGAGACCCAGTACTTC
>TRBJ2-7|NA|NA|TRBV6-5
CASSYRQDVYEQYF
TGTGCCAGCAGTTATCGACAGGATGTCTACGAGCAGTACTTC
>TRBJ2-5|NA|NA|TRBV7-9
CASNLSMGAIEFQETQYF
TGTGCCAGCAACCTGTCGATGGGGGCGATAGAATTCCAAGAGACCCAGTACTTC
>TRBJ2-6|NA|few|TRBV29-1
CSVETDINSGANVLTF
TGCAGCGTCGAGACTGACATCAACTCTGGGGCCAACGTCCTGACTTTC
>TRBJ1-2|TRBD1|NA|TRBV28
CAIWDSRNYGYTF
TGTGCCATCTGGGACAGTCGGAACTATGGCTACACCTTC
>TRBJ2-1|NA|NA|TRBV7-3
CASSSDLRGHYNEQFF
TGTGCCAGCAGCTCCGACTTACGAGGCCACTACAATGAGCAGTTCTTC
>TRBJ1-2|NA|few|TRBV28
CASSPPGSYTF
TGTGCCAGCAGTCCCCCCGGAAGCTACACCTTC
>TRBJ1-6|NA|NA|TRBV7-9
CASSLDRPPLHF
TGTGCCAGCAGCTTAGATCGTCCACCCCTCCACTTT
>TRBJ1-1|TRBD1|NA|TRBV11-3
CASSPGGFMNTEAFF
TGTGCCAGCAGCCCAGGGGGATTCATGAACACTGAAGCTTTCTTT
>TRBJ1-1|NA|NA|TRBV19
CASSIVGLSEAFF
TGTGCCAGTAGTATAGTCGGGTTATCTGAAGCTTTCTTT
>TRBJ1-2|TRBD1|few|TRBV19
CASGTGTRLNYGYTF
TGTGCCAGTGGGACAGGGACGAGACTAAACTATGGCTACACCTTC
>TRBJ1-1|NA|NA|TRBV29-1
CSVTGRIGVNTEAFF
TGCAGCGTTACCGGGCGAATAGGGGTGAACACTGAAGCTTTCTTT
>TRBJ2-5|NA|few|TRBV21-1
CASRKGAGGLQETQYF
TGTGCCAGCAGGAAAGGGGCAGGGGGACTCCAAGAGACCCAGTACTTC
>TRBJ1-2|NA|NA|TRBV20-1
CSATISRGFNYGYTF
TGCAGTGCTACTATTTCCAGGGGATTTAACTATGGCTACACCTTC
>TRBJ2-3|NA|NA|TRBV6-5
CASSSGGTQYF
TGTGCCAGCAGTTCCGGGGGAACGCAGTATTTT
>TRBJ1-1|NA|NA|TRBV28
CASSSPWGPYTEAFF
TGTGCCAGCAGTTCCCCGTGGGGCCCATACACTGAAGCTTTCTTT
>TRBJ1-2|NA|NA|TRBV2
CASSEWGSSRYGYTF
TGTGCCAGCAGTGAGTGGGGCAGTTCGCGGTATGGCTACACCTTC
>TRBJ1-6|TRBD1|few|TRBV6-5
CASSWTGTGLNSPLHF
TGTGCCAGCAGTTGGACCGGGACAGGGCTTAATTCACCCCTCCACTTT